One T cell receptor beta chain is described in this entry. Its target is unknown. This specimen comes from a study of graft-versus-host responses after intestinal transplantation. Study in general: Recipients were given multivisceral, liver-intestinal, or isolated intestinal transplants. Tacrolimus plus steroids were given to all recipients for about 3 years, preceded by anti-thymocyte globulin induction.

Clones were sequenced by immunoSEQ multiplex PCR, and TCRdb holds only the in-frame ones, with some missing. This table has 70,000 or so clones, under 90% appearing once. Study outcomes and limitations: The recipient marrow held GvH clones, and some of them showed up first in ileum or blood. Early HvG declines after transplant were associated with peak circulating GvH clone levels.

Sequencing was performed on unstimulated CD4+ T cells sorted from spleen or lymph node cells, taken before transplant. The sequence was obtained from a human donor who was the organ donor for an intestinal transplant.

CDR3 DNA: TGTGCCAGCAGTTCTGGACTAGCGGGGGGGCAAACCGGGGAGCTGTTTTTT. Its translation: CASSSGLAGGQTGELFF. The rearrangement links TRBV25-1 to TRBJ2-2, with 15 bases lining up with TRBD2. The CDR3 consists of 17 residues. V shed 5 bases, J shed 5 bases, and the junction held 6 bases outside the gene matches. CDR1 and CDR2 from the germline V gene are MGHDK and SYGVNS.